This paragraph covers one T cell receptor (beta chain) sequence. Its matching antigen is unknown. The sample originates from a study of T-cell memory formation after mild COVID-19. Study-wide findings and caveats: The finding that pre-infection memory included some responding clones suggested that cross-reactive memory joined.

TCRdb ran MiXCR on the 5' RACE reads and lists one entry per CDR3 protein. The sample lists some 340,000 distinct CDR3 sequences, about an eighth occurring once. V lost 8 bases and J lost 2; bases outside the gene matches: 19. The CDR3 runs 18 residues. The material sequenced was PBMCs or a T cell subset sorted from them (not recorded which). The J gene is TRBJ1-2, the V gene TRBV12-3 or TRBV12-4; 8 bases align to TRBD1. The sequence derives from a man aged 18 to 29 who had mild COVID-19 (a few samples of this study predate the infection). Cell type and time point are not known. CDR3 in amino acids: CASRSMFPEGQVNYGYTF. The DNA of the CDR3 is TGTGCCAGCCGTTCGATGTTCCCTGAGGGACAGGTGAACTATGGCTACACCTTC.